This is a list of T cell receptor beta chains from one sample in a study of T cells in Graves' hyperthyroidism and ophthalmopathy. TCRdb reprocessed the multiplex PCR reads via MiXCR and lists one record per CDR3 protein. The table records around 700,000 distinct CDR3 sequences, about 17% of them present only once. Sequencing input: blood. All receptors derive from a woman aged 50 to 65 with Graves' hyperthyroidism that later progressed to Graves' ophthalmopathy. Both conserved end residues are part of each CDR3. Fields, in order: V gene, CDR3 length, D gene, clone size, J gene, CDR3 protein, CDR3 DNA. A D gene is named only where the DNA matches it firmly. Clone sizes are given selectively: once, few, many, or a class where the clone is expanded.

TRBV29-1	14	-	few	TRBJ1-3	CSVEAGRGGNTIYF	TGCAGCGTCGAAGCAGGGAGAGGTGGAAACACCATATATTTT
TRBV30	14	TRBD2	-	TRBJ2-5	CAWSVGGGAETQYF	TGTGCCTGGAGTGTGGGCGGGGGGGCTGAGACCCAGTACTTC
TRBV29-1	14	-	-	TRBJ2-1	CSAWLRRSYNEQFF	TGCAGCGCCTGGCTTCGGCGATCCTACAATGAGCAGTTCTTC
TRBV10-3	16	TRBD2	-	TRBJ2-7	CAISESVGGGSYEQYF	TGTGCCATCAGTGAGTCGGTGGGGGGGGGGTCCTACGAGCAGTACTTC
TRBV5-4	18	TRBD2	-	TRBJ2-3	CASSFPTSGGAGTDTQYF	TGTGCCAGCAGCTTCCCGACTAGCGGGGGGGCGGGCACAGATACGCAGTATTTT
TRBV5-5	16	-	few	TRBJ1-4	CASSLEGIETNEKLFF	TGTGCCAGCAGCTTGGAAGGGATTGAGACTAATGAAAAACTGTTTTTT
TRBV15	16	TRBD1	many	TRBJ2-5	CATSRMTGAVQETQYF	TGTGCCACCAGCAGAATGACAGGGGCCGTCCAAGAGACCCAGTACTTC
TRBV7-8	13	-	-	TRBJ2-2	CASSLLKTGELFF	TGTGCCAGCAGCTTACTGAAAACCGGGGAGCTGTTTTTT
TRBV6-6	12	TRBD2	few	TRBJ2-7	CASSYGTTEQYF	TGTGCCAGCAGTTACGGGACTACCGAGCAGTACTTC
TRBV7-2	16	TRBD1	many	TRBJ1-6	CASSLTTGGYNSPLHF	TGTGCCAGCAGCTTAACCACAGGGGGGTATAATTCACCCCTCCACTTT
TRBV7-2	17	TRBD1	-	TRBJ1-2	CASSLAKNLGQLYGYTF	TGTGCCAGCAGCTTAGCGAAGAATTTGGGACAGCTCTATGGCTACACCTTC
TRBV5-5	15	-	-	TRBJ1-4	CASSRLTDTNEKLLF	TGTGCCAGCAGCCGATTGACAGATACTAATGAAAAACTGCTTTTT
TRBV3-1	15	-	many	TRBJ1-1	CASSQRYQLNTEAFF	TGTGCCAGCAGCCAAAGGTACCAGTTGAACACTGAAGCTTTCTTT
TRBV19	14	TRBD1	-	TRBJ1-2	CASLRDSSNYGYTF	TGTGCCAGCCTCCGGGACAGCTCTAACTATGGCTACACCTTC
TRBV3-1	16	-	few	TRBJ1-3	CASSQDFALVGNTIYF	TGTGCCAGCAGCCAAGATTTCGCTCTAGTTGGAAACACCATATATTTT
TRBV3-1	14	-	many	TRBJ1-2	CASSQDVANYGYTF	TGTGCCAGCAGCCAAGATGTGGCTAACTATGGCTACACCTTC
TRBV20-1	12	-	many	TRBJ2-1	CSASGGMNEQFF	TGCAGTGCTAGTGGCGGGATGAATGAGCAGTTCTTC
TRBV30	13	TRBD1	many	TRBJ1-1	CAWRGQLNTEAFF	TGTGCCTGGAGGGGACAGTTGAACACTGAAGCTTTCTTT
TRBV27	13	TRBD1	few	TRBJ2-7	CASGQGVGYEQYF	TGTGCCAGCGGACAGGGGGTTGGCTACGAGCAGTACTTC
TRBV20-1	11	-	-	TRBJ1-5	CSAAGLQPQHF	TGCAGTGCTGCAGGTCTACAGCCCCAGCATTTT
TRBV19	15	-	once	TRBJ2-3	CASSIPGAVSDTQYF	TGTGCCAGTAGTATCCCCGGGGCTGTGTCAGATACGCAGTATTTT
TRBV19	15	-	few	TRBJ1-5	CASSMGWVTGQPQHF	TGTGCCAGTAGTATGGGATGGGTTACGGGTCAGCCCCAGCATTTT
TRBV20-1	14	TRBD1	many	TRBJ1-4	CSAREKGAGEKLFF	TGCAGTGCTAGAGAAAAGGGGGCTGGGGAAAAACTGTTTTTT
TRBV20-1	13	-	many	TRBJ2-5	CSARDQGWETQYF	TGCAGTGCTAGAGATCAAGGGTGGGAGACCCAGTACTTC
TRBV6-2/TRBV6-3	14	-	few	TRBJ2-2	CASSRQGVTGELFF	TGTGCCAGCAGTAGGCAGGGCGTGACCGGGGAGCTGTTTTTT
TRBV15	13	TRBD1	few	TRBJ1-1	CATRIDVGTAAFF	TGTGCCACCAGGATCGATGTGGGGACAGCGGCTTTCTTT
TRBV18	16	TRBD2	-	TRBJ2-1	CASSPVEGLAINEQFF	TGTGCCAGCTCGCCGGTTGAGGGACTAGCAATCAATGAGCAGTTCTTC
TRBV12-5	15	TRBD2	-	TRBJ2-1	CASGSGTSTNNEQFF	TGTGCTAGTGGTTCCGGGACTAGCACAAACAATGAGCAGTTCTTC
TRBV4-2	16	TRBD1	many	TRBJ1-2	CASSQEERQGAGGYTF	TGTGCCAGCAGCCAAGAAGAGAGACAGGGGGCAGGTGGCTACACCTTC
TRBV14	14	TRBD1	-	TRBJ1-1	CASREQGANTEAFF	TGTGCCAGCAGGGAACAGGGGGCGAACACTGAAGCTTTCTTT
TRBV10-1	15	-	-	TRBJ2-5	CASSRLIGSQETQYF	TGCGCCAGCAGCCGCCTGATCGGCAGCCAAGAGACCCAGTACTTC
TRBV20-1	14	-	-	TRBJ1-4	CSARDMGPDEKLFF	TGCAGTGCTAGAGATATGGGGCCCGATGAAAAACTGTTTTTT
TRBV6-1	15	-	-	TRBJ1-2	CASSEAVTRGYGYTF	TGTGCCAGCAGTGAGGCCGTGACCCGAGGGTATGGCTACACCTTC
TRBV7-3	13	-	many	TRBJ2-1	CASSLGGVGEQFF	TGTGCCAGCAGCTTGGGCGGGGTCGGTGAGCAGTTCTTC
TRBV12-5	15	-	-	TRBJ1-2	CASAPLSGAGYGYTF	TGTGCTAGTGCCCCCCTTTCTGGGGCAGGCTATGGCTACACCTTC
TRBV30	11	-	many	TRBJ1-1	CAWSKVSEAFF	TGTGCCTGGAGTAAGGTCTCTGAAGCTTTCTTT
TRBV20-1	16	-	-	TRBJ2-5	CSASGSRGGLQETQYF	TGCAGTGCTAGCGGCTCGAGGGGGGGCCTCCAAGAGACCCAGTACTTC
TRBV13	19	-	once	TRBJ1-4	CASSLALHGSFGNNEKLFF	TGTGCCAGCAGCTTAGCCCTGCATGGGAGCTTCGGTAATAATGAAAAACTGTTTTTT
TRBV5-1	14	TRBD1	many	TRBJ1-1	CASSQQGQDTEAFF	TGCGCCAGCTCGCAACAGGGACAGGACACTGAAGCTTTCTTT
TRBV6-5	18	TRBD2	-	TRBJ2-2	CASSFLAGGLLVAGELFF	TGTGCCAGCAGTTTTCTAGCGGGGGGGCTCTTAGTTGCCGGGGAGCTGTTTTTT
TRBV14	12	-	-	TRBJ1-1	CASSRMGLEAFF	TGTGCCAGCAGCCGGATGGGGCTTGAAGCTTTCTTT
TRBV6-1	15	-	few	TRBJ1-1	CASSPYPPLARMTFF	TGTGCCAGCAGTCCGTACCCCCCCCTGGCAAGGATGACGTTCTTT
TRBV3-1	17	TRBD2	few	TRBJ2-5	CASSQDRAGGPKETQYF	TGTGCCAGCAGCCAAGATAGGGCGGGGGGTCCCAAAGAGACCCAGTACTTC
TRBV10-1	13	-	-	TRBJ2-7	CASSAPGLDEQYF	TGCGCCAGCAGTGCCCCCGGGCTCGACGAGCAGTACTTC
TRBV15	20	TRBD1	-	TRBJ1-2	CATSSVPGQGASFTNYGYTF	TGTGCCACCAGCAGCGTTCCGGGACAGGGGGCCTCTTTCACTAACTATGGCTACACCTTC
TRBV5-1	18	TRBD2	once	TRBJ2-1	CASSFGSGTSGVRYEQFF	TGCGCCAGCAGCTTTGGATCCGGGACTAGCGGGGTGAGGTATGAGCAGTTCTTC
TRBV6-2/TRBV6-3	13	-	few	TRBJ2-2	CASSYSHTGELFF	TGTGCCAGCAGTTACTCGCACACCGGGGAGCTGTTTTTT
TRBV5-1	14	-	few	TRBJ1-1	CASSLARENTEAFF	TGCGCCAGCAGCTTGGCCAGGGAAAACACTGAAGCTTTCTTT
TRBV4-1	16	TRBD1	-	TRBJ2-1	CASTRSSGQGKNEQFF	TGCGCCAGTACCCGCTCTTCGGGACAGGGAAAAAATGAGCAGTTCTTC
TRBV12-3/TRBV12-4	15	-	many	TRBJ1-2	CASSLRSAASYGYTF	TGTGCCAGCAGTTTACGTTCGGCGGCAAGCTATGGCTACACCTTC
TRBV4-1	16	TRBD2	-	TRBJ2-7	CASSQAGSGEIYEQYF	TGCGCCAGCAGCCAAGCCGGCAGCGGGGAAATTTACGAGCAGTACTTC
TRBV5-4	14	-	-	TRBJ1-2	CASSYLDSFYGYTF	TGTGCCAGCAGCTACCTCGACAGTTTCTATGGCTACACCTTC
TRBV5-6	15	-	-	TRBJ2-1	CASSLDGTSYSEQFF	TGTGCCAGCAGCTTGGATGGGACTTCCTACAGTGAGCAGTTCTTC
TRBV12-5	16	-	few	TRBJ1-2	CASGDPTGLANYGYTF	TGTGCTAGTGGCGACCCGACAGGATTAGCTAACTATGGCTACACCTTC
TRBV6-1	17	-	few	TRBJ1-2	CASSLLRPGQPASSYTF	TGTGCCAGCAGTCTCTTGAGGCCCGGACAGCCGGCTTCTAGCTACACCTTC
TRBV7-9	16	TRBD1	-	TRBJ2-4	CASSVGQGATKNIQYF	TGTGCCAGCAGCGTCGGACAGGGGGCTACCAAAAACATTCAGTACTTC
TRBV29-1	16	TRBD1	once	TRBJ1-1	CSVEVGTQGISTEAFF	TGCAGCGTTGAAGTGGGCACACAGGGGATCAGCACTGAAGCTTTCTTT
TRBV11-2	14	-	-	TRBJ1-2	CASSHLTRNYGYTF	TGTGCCAGCAGCCACTTGACCCGGAACTATGGCTACACCTTC
TRBV20-1	14	-	few	TRBJ1-2	CSAVERRGNYGYTF	TGCAGTGCTGTGGAGAGGAGGGGGAACTATGGCTACACCTTC